Listed below are T cell receptor beta chains from one sample, sequenced in a study of cytomegalovirus exposure and HLA in healthy donors. Measured with immunoSEQ multiplex PCR; TCRdb has only the in-frame clones, and not every one. This table has about 360,000 clones, 75% to 90% appearing once. The sample was PBMCs. These receptors all stem from a woman under 30 in good health and CMV-seronegative. CDR3s include the opening cysteine and the closing phenylalanine or tryptophan. Fields, in order: D gene, V gene, clone size, J gene, CDR3 protein, CDR3 DNA. D genes are given only for firm matches. Some rows mark clone size as missing; the rest say once, few, many or name a class of expanded clone.

>-|TRBV6-1|-|TRBJ2-5
CASSELFTEYF
TGTGCCAGCAGTGAACTTTTCACGGAGTACTTC
>-|TRBV7-8|-|TRBJ2-3
CASSQTGDTQYF
TGTGCCAGCAGCCAAACAGGCGATACGCAGTATTTT
>TRBD2|TRBV2|-|TRBJ2-1
CASSVVAGEYNEQFF
TGTGCCAGCAGTGTCGTAGCGGGGGAATACAATGAGCAGTTCTTC
>-|TRBV7-2|-|TRBJ2-1
CASSLGVYSSYNEQFF
TGTGCCAGCAGCTTAGGAGTGTATAGCTCCTACAATGAGCAGTTCTTC
>-|TRBV28|-|TRBJ1-2
CASSLNGQGGDGYTF
TGTGCCAGCAGTTTAAATGGGCAGGGTGGGGATGGCTACACCTTC
>-|TRBV9|-|TRBJ2-3
CASSVVSGITDTQYF
TGTGCCAGCAGCGTAGTTTCCGGGATCACAGATACGCAGTATTTT
>-|TRBV7-8|-|TRBJ1-1
CASSLAAAPIEAFF
TGTGCCAGCAGCTTAGCGGCCGCTCCAATTGAAGCTTTCTTT
>TRBD2|TRBV10-2|-|TRBJ2-1
CASTLLAGVYNEQFF
TGCGCCAGCACCTTACTAGCGGGAGTCTACAATGAGCAGTTCTTC
>-|TRBV28|-|TRBJ1-1
CASRIGSGFNTEAFF
TGTGCCAGCAGAATAGGATCAGGATTCAACACTGAAGCTTTCTTT
>-|TRBV30|-|TRBJ2-7
CAWRRPPVGYEQYF
TGTGCCTGGAGGAGGCCACCCGTTGGGTACGAGCAGTACTTC
>-|TRBV29-1|once|TRBJ2-4
CSVEGSQGAKNIQYF
TGCAGCGTTGAAGGTTCTCAGGGGGCCAAAAACATTCAGTACTTC
>-|TRBV10-3|-|TRBJ2-7
CAISDEDRAYEQYF
TGTGCCATCAGTGATGAAGACAGAGCCTACGAGCAGTACTTC
>TRBD1|TRBV7-9|-|TRBJ2-7
CASSLKARTGDYEQYF
TGTGCCAGCAGTCTCAAAGCCCGGACAGGGGACTACGAGCAGTACTTC
>TRBD1|TRBV6-4|once|TRBJ2-3
CASTSMDRAPDTQYF
TGTGCCAGCACTTCAATGGACAGGGCTCCAGATACGCAGTATTTT
>-|TRBV6-1|-|TRBJ2-3
CASSSSGGADTQYF
TGTGCCAGCAGTAGCTCGGGGGGCGCAGATACGCAGTATTTT
>-|TRBV5-4|-|TRBJ2-1
CASSLVAGANNEQFF
TGTGCCAGCAGCTTGGTGGCGGGGGCTAACAATGAGCAGTTCTTC
>TRBD1|TRBV7-8|-|TRBJ2-7
CASSLPGQGTYEQYF
TGTGCCAGCAGCTTACCCGGACAGGGTACCTACGAGCAGTACTTC
>TRBD2|TRBV4-1|-|TRBJ2-5
CASSQTLAETQYF
TGCGCCAGCAGCCAGACACTAGCGGAGACCCAGTACTTC
>-|TRBV28|-|TRBJ1-1
CASIPGGARTEAFF
TGTGCCAGCATCCCGGGGGGGGCGAGGACTGAAGCTTTCTTT
>-|TRBV28|-|TRBJ1-3
CASSPGGSSGNTIYF
TGTGCCAGCAGCCCTGGGGGCAGTTCTGGAAACACCATATATTTT
>TRBD1|TRBV11-2|-|TRBJ2-4
CASSLDRPGQGGNIQYF
TGTGCCAGCAGCTTAGATCGGCCCGGACAGGGAGGAAACATTCAGTACTTC
>TRBD2|TRBV29-1|-|TRBJ2-3
CSVEGFSGSTDTQYF
TGCAGCGTTGAAGGGTTTAGCGGGAGCACAGATACGCAGTATTTT
>-|TRBV6-1|-|TRBJ1-1
CASSEGGTEAFF
TGTGCCAGCAGTGAGGGGGGTACAGAAGCTTTCTTT
>TRBD2|TRBV6-1|-|TRBJ2-5
CASSSGLAGGNTQYF
TGTGCCAGCTCGTCTGGACTAGCGGGGGGGAACACCCAGTACTTC
>-|TRBV5-6|-|TRBJ1-2
CASSYRGPLNYGYTF
TGTGCCAGCAGCTACCGGGGTCCTTTAAACTATGGCTACACCTTC
>TRBD1|TRBV25-1|-|TRBJ2-2
CASSGPNRGPGELFF
TGTGCCAGCAGTGGCCCCAACAGGGGGCCTGGGGAGCTGTTTTTT
>TRBD1|TRBV19|-|TRBJ2-5
CASSLKTGFQETQYF
TGTGCCAGTAGTCTCAAGACAGGGTTCCAAGAGACCCAGTACTTC
>-|TRBV7-9|-|TRBJ2-1
CASSFPTNEQFF
TGTGCCAGCAGCTTCCCGACTAATGAGCAGTTCTTC
>-|TRBV9|once|TRBJ1-2
CASSVGFTIRGGYGYTF
TGTGCCAGCAGCGTAGGGTTTACGATCAGGGGCGGCTATGGCTACACCTTC
>TRBD2|TRBV30|-|TRBJ2-1
CAWRVAGGPPNEQFF
TGTGCCTGGAGAGTAGCGGGAGGGCCTCCCAATGAGCAGTTCTTC
>TRBD1|TRBV6-1|-|TRBJ1-4
CASSWRQGEKLFF
TGTGCCAGCAGTTGGCGACAGGGCGAAAAACTGTTTTTT
>TRBD1|TRBV6-1|-|TRBJ1-2
CASISPGGSYGYTF
TGTGCCAGCATCTCGCCAGGGGGCTCCTATGGCTACACCTTC
>-|TRBV11-2|-|TRBJ2-7
CASSFSGPPYEQYF
TGTGCCAGCAGCTTTAGCGGCCCGCCCTACGAGCAGTACTTC
>-|TRBV27|-|TRBJ2-1
CASSLSGSLSYNEQFF
TGTGCCAGCAGTTTATCGGGGAGCTTATCCTACAATGAGCAGTTCTTC
>TRBD1|TRBV12-5|-|TRBJ2-7
CASGLPRIDREGYEQYF
TGTGCTAGTGGTTTGCCGCGTATCGACAGGGAAGGTTACGAGCAGTACTTC
>TRBD2|TRBV7-8|-|TRBJ2-5
CASSSHGREIWETQYF
TGTGCCAGCAGCTCCCATGGGCGGGAGATCTGGGAGACCCAGTACTTC
>-|TRBV28|-|TRBJ2-7
CATAGPLYEQYF
TGTGCCACCGCGGGACCGCTCTACGAGCAGTACTTC
>-|TRBV19|-|TRBJ2-2
CASSINTVTGELFF
TGTGCCAGTAGTATAAACACAGTCACCGGGGAGCTGTTTTTT
>TRBD2|TRBV5-6|once|TRBJ2-3
CASSLGAGGDTQYF
TGTGCCAGCAGCTTGGGAGCGGGAGGAGATACGCAGTATTTT
>TRBD1|TRBV5-1|-|TRBJ1-1
CASSIQGAGTEAFF
TGCGCCAGCAGCATACAGGGGGCTGGCACTGAAGCTTTCTTT
>TRBD1|TRBV28|-|TRBJ1-2
CASSSGQGILGEGYTF
TGTGCCAGCAGTTCTGGACAGGGTATCTTAGGGGAGGGCTACACCTTC
>TRBD1|TRBV28|-|TRBJ2-2
CASSPQGALTGELFF
TGTGCCAGCAGTCCCCAGGGGGCCCTCACCGGGGAGCTGTTTTTT
>-|TRBV28|-|TRBJ1-2
CASSFAAAFEGYTF
TGTGCCAGCAGTTTCGCGGCAGCCTTCGAGGGCTACACCTTC
>TRBD1|TRBV6-4|-|TRBJ2-2
CASSDSTGDTGELFF
TGTGCCAGCAGTGACTCGACAGGGGACACCGGGGAGCTGTTTTTT
>TRBD1|TRBV5-1|-|TRBJ2-5
CASSGRDSQETQYF
TGCGCCAGCAGCGGCAGGGACAGCCAAGAGACCCAGTACTTC
>TRBD1|TRBV30|-|TRBJ2-1
CAWSEGAGNEQFF
TGTGCCTGGAGCGAGGGGGCTGGCAATGAGCAGTTCTTC
>-|TRBV9|-|TRBJ1-1
CASSPAGGTEAFF
TGTGCCAGCAGCCCCGCGGGCGGAACTGAAGCTTTCTTT
>-|TRBV6-5|-|TRBJ1-2
CASSYSGNYGYTF
TGTGCCAGCAGTTACTCCGGGAACTATGGCTACACCTTC
>-|TRBV5-4|-|TRBJ2-3
CASSLGGRGSTDTQYF
TGTGCCAGCAGCTTGGGGGGCAGGGGAAGCACAGATACGCAGTATTTT
>TRBD1|TRBV4-1|-|TRBJ2-7
CASSRGQGTYEQYF
TGCGCCAGCAGCCGAGGACAGGGAACCTACGAGCAGTACTTC
>TRBD1|TRBV23-1|-|TRBJ2-1
CASSQQQGAEIYNEQFF
TGCGCCAGCAGTCAGCAACAGGGGGCAGAGATATACAATGAGCAGTTCTTC
>TRBD2|TRBV4-1|-|TRBJ2-5
CASSQGTKRGGQETQYF
TGCGCCAGCAGCCAAGGCACCAAGCGGGGGGGCCAGGAGACCCAGTACTTC
>-|TRBV28|-|TRBJ2-7
CASASGVFEQYF
TGTGCCAGCGCTAGTGGTGTTTTCGAGCAGTACTTC
>-|TRBV6-5|-|TRBJ2-7
CASRLGDYEQYF
TGTGCCAGCAGGTTGGGCGACTACGAGCAGTACTTC
>-|TRBV30|once|TRBJ2-1
CAWRQGGSGRSEQFF
TGTGCCTGGAGGCAGGGGGGTTCGGGAAGGAGTGAGCAGTTCTTC
>-|TRBV5-6|-|TRBJ1-3
CASSLYSGAGNTIYF
TGTGCCAGCAGCTTGTACTCAGGGGCCGGAAACACCATATATTTT
>-|TRBV27|-|TRBJ2-2
CASALQDGLSGELFF
TGTGCCTCCGCACTCCAGGATGGGCTCTCCGGGGAGCTGTTTTTT
>-|TRBV28|-|TRBJ2-3
CASSSEADTQYF
TGTGCCAGCAGTTCCGAGGCAGATACGCAGTATTTT
>TRBD2|TRBV9|-|TRBJ2-5
CASSVALTSGEETQYF
TGTGCCAGCAGCGTAGCTCTAACTAGCGGGGAAGAGACCCAGTACTTC
>-|TRBV27|-|TRBJ1-4
CASSLSSNFNEKLFF
TGTGCCAGCAGTTTGTCGAGCAATTTTAATGAAAAACTGTTTTTT